Listed below are T cell receptor beta chains from one sample, sequenced in a study of T cell repertoires in cytomegalovirus infection. TCRdb fed the reads into MiXCR, producing one record per CDR3 protein. The repertoire consists of around 260,000 distinct CDR3 sequences, with around 25% occurring once and the leading ten covering approximately 15%. Sequences were obtained from PBMCs. Receptor source: a human donor in good health (CMV status not recorded). Some clones in this sample may be carry-over from other donors' samples. Each CDR3 is given with its conserved first and last residue. D genes are given only for firm matches. The size of a clone is reported for some rows only, either as once, few or many, or as a class for expanded clones.

clone size,V gene,J gene,D gene,CDR3 protein,CDR3 DNA
.,TRBV20-1,TRBJ2-6,.,CSAPGGFEGANVLTF,TGCAGTGCTCCCGGAGGGTTCGAAGGGGCCAACGTCCTGACTTTC
.,TRBV2,TRBJ2-5,.,CASSEETSPGTQYF,TGTGCCAGCAGTGAAGAAACGAGCCCTGGGACCCAGTACTTC
few,TRBV5-1,TRBJ2-6,.,CASSLTVVGANVLTF,TGCGCCAGCAGCTTGACAGTGGTTGGGGCCAACGTCCTGACTTTC
few,TRBV24-1,TRBJ2-1,TRBD2,CATSDLAGPNEQFF,TGTGCCACCAGTGATCTAGCGGGCCCCAATGAGCAGTTCTTC
.,TRBV29-1,TRBJ2-5,.,CSVPRQVFQETQYF,TGCAGCGTCCCCCGACAGGTTTTCCAAGAGACCCAGTACTTC
.,TRBV5-4,TRBJ2-7,.,CASSLDRTQYF,TGTGCCAGCAGCTTGGATCGGACGCAGTACTTC
.,TRBV6-2/TRBV6-3,TRBJ2-2,.,CASRQQGRANTGELFF,TGTGCCAGCAGGCAACAGGGCCGGGCGAACACCGGGGAGCTGTTTTTT
many,TRBV11-3,TRBJ2-5,.,CASSPPLTQETQYF,TGTGCCAGCAGCCCGCCCTTGACCCAAGAGACCCAGTACTTC
many,TRBV28,TRBJ2-7,.,CASSLPMRGRTYEQYF,TGTGCCAGCAGTTTGCCCATGAGGGGGAGGACCTACGAGCAGTACTTC
few,TRBV11-2,TRBJ2-3,TRBD2,CASSFSLAGGDTQYF,TGTGCCAGCAGCTTTTCCCTAGCGGGAGGAGATACGCAGTATTTT
.,TRBV20-1,TRBJ2-7,.,CSATVDGTYEQYF,TGCAGTGCTACCGTAGACGGTACCTACGAGCAGTACTTC
.,TRBV30,TRBJ1-6,.,CAWSVRDSPLHF,TGTGCCTGGAGTGTACGGGATTCACCCCTCCACTTT
.,TRBV6-2/TRBV6-3,TRBJ2-7,TRBD1,CASWTGWTYEQYF,TGTGCCAGCTGGACAGGGTGGACCTACGAGCAGTACTTC
.,TRBV6-9,TRBJ2-2,.,CASSYGYGELFF,TGTGCCAGCAGTTATGGGTACGGGGAGCTGTTTTTT
.,TRBV15,TRBJ1-2,.,CATSKDRLLLYGYTF,TGTGCCACCAGCAAAGACAGGCTTTTGCTCTATGGCTACACCTTC
.,TRBV29-1,TRBJ1-4,.,CSAKRGSGEKLFF,TGCAGCGCTAAAAGGGGGAGTGGTGAAAAACTGTTTTTT
.,TRBV24-1,TRBJ2-7,.,CATSDSRGYPSYEQYF,TGTGCCACCAGTGATAGCCGGGGCTACCCATCCTACGAGCAGTACTTC
.,TRBV7-2,TRBJ1-2,TRBD1,CASSLGAGQGSGTGYGYTF,TGTGCCAGCAGCTTAGGAGCCGGACAGGGGAGTGGGACGGGCTATGGCTACACCTTC
many,TRBV6-1,TRBJ1-2,.,CASSLHSLYGYTF,TGTGCCAGCAGTTTGCACAGTTTATATGGCTACACCTTC
.,TRBV5-4,TRBJ2-1,.,CASSGTGSGNEQFF,TGTGCCAGCAGCGGGACGGGATCTGGTAATGAGCAGTTCTTC
.,TRBV12-3/TRBV12-4,TRBJ2-6,.,CASSFGGALRGANVLTF,TGTGCCAGCAGTTTTGGTGGGGCACTGCGTGGGGCCAACGTCCTGACTTTC
.,TRBV29-1,TRBJ1-1,.,CSSLGYMNTEAFF,TGCAGCTCCTTGGGGTACATGAACACTGAAGCTTTCTTT
.,TRBV4-1,TRBJ2-5,TRBD1,CASSQPGQYQETQYF,TGCGCCAGCAGCCAACCGGGACAGTACCAAGAGACCCAGTACTTC